These 8 T cell receptor beta chains share one sample of origin, sequenced in a study of blood T cell repertoires in COVID-19. Sequencing was performed with immunoSEQ multiplex PCR; in TCRdb, only in-frame clones are kept and a portion is missing. The table shows over 400,000 clones, with roughly 88% occurring only once. Sequences were obtained from peripheral blood. Receptors were obtained from a woman in her 30s with active or convalescent COVID-19.

The rearrangement joins TRBV27 to TRBJ2-2; no definite D call. This CDR3 has 15 residues. Trimming removed 3 bases from V and 4 bases from J, with 12 bases in between. Germline-derived CDR1 and CDR2 are MNHEY and SMNVEV (reference sequence). The CDR3 protein is CASSFYPVTTGELFF. The CDR3 DNA reads as TGTGCCAGCAGTTTCTATCCCGTTACCACCGGGGAGCTGTTTTTT.

The chain combines TRBV7-2 with TRBJ1-4, with 10 bases aligning to TRBD1. The CDR3 has 16 amino acids. The germline gives CDR1 SGHTA, CDR2 FQGNSA. V shed 1 base and J 3 bases; nucleotides not matched to a gene: 2. CDR3 residues: CASSLGDRGSNEKLFF. DNA of the CDR3: TGTGCCAGCAGCTTAGGGGACAGGGGCTCTAATGAAAAACTGTTTTTT.

The chain has TRBV6-5 and TRBJ2-7, with 11 bases lining up with TRBD2. This CDR3 has 15 residues. CDR1 and CDR2 from the germline V gene are MNHEY and SVGAGI. Unmatched junction bases numbered 6, after V lost 5 bases and J lost 3 bases. DNA for the CDR3: TGTGCCAGCAGTCAACTAGCGGGAGAACACTACGAGCAGTACTTC. Protein product: CASSQLAGEHYEQYF.

The V and J genes are TRBV5-4 and TRBJ1-6; D gene ambiguous. Germline V gene lookup returns CDR1 SGHNT and CDR2 YYREEE (reference sequence). V shed 0 bases and J shed 8 bases, with 9 bases lying between them. There are 14 residues in the CDR3. CDR3 in amino acids: CASSLAGSHSPLHF. Written as DNA, the CDR3 is TGTGCCAGCAGCTTGGCAGGATCCCATTCACCCCTCCACTTT.

CDR3 amino acids: CAWSATTGWDEKLFF. The CDR3 coding sequence is TGTGCCTGGAGTGCCACGACCGGGTGGGATGAAAAACTGTTTTTT. The rearrangement joins TRBV30 to TRBJ1-4; no firm D call. Trimming pared 1 base from V and 6 bases from J, leaving 15 bases between. Germline CDR1 GTSNPN, CDR2 SVGIG (reference sequence). This CDR3 has 15 amino acids.

V gene TRBV15 combines with J gene TRBJ2-3, with 10 positions matching TRBD2. The trim removed 0 bases at V and 2 bases at J, leaving 5 bases unmatched. CDR3 length: 17 amino acids. In germline, CDR1 is LNHNV, CDR2 YYDKDF (reference sequence). CDR3 nucleotides: TGTGCCACCAGCAGAGATTCCCTAGCGGGGGACACAGATACGCAGTATTTT. Translation gives CATSRDSLAGDTDTQYF.

The V gene is TRBV19, the J gene TRBJ1-4, with a possible D match to TRBD1 (6 bases). The germline V and J ends were trimmed by 10 bases and 7 bases, with 16 bases remaining between them. The CDR3 has 13 amino acids. Germline loops: CDR1 LNHDA, CDR2 SQIVND (reference sequence). The CDR3 spells CATARVRGEKLFF. The CDR3, as DNA: TGTGCCACCGCCCGGGTCAGGGGTGAAAAACTGTTTTTT.

The CDR3 bases are TGTGCCAGCAGCCAAGGGACAGGGCTAAGGGAGCAGTACTTC. It is translated as CASSQGTGLREQYF. The chain couples TRBV3-1 (or the pseudogene TRBV3-2) to TRBJ2-7; 8 bases fit TRBD1. CDR3 size: 14 residues. Germline values: CDR1 LGHDT, CDR2 YNNKEL (reference sequence). Trimming removed 1 base from V and 7 bases from J; junction bases left unmatched: 6.